The present TCR beta chain was sequenced within a study of graft-versus-host responses after intestinal transplantation. The overall study: After anti-thymocyte globulin induction, recipients took tacrolimus and steroids for 2 to 3 years.

The germline CDR1 and CDR2 sequences are GTSNPN and SVGIG (reference sequence). The CDR3 runs to 15 residues. With 1 base removed from V and 2 bases from J, the gap between germline ends came to 12 bases. Study-wide points: Investigators detected GvH clones in recipient marrow, with some emerging earlier in ileum or blood. Allograft clonal ratios (graft-versus-host to host-versus-graft) were high in patients who had graft-donor T cell macrochimerism.

TCRdb's copy holds only in-frame clones and misses some; the assay was immunoSEQ multiplex PCR. The table shows some 24,000 clones, with around 85% occurring only once. Note on this clone: Antigen: not known.

Material: PBMCs, obtained just over 450 days after intestinal transplant. The V gene is TRBV30, the J gene TRBJ2-1; D uncertain. The TCR comes from a human patient who received an intestinal transplant, so some T cells may come from the graft donor. This chain's CDR3 is CAWSAFELTYNEQFF. The CDR3 bases are TGTGCCTGGAGTGCCTTCGAGCTTACCTACAATGAGCAGTTCTTC.